This T cell receptor beta chain was captured by sequencing in a study of identical twins. A single record per CDR3 protein comes from TCRdb applying MiXCR to the 5' RACE reads. In the table there are 1.5 million to 2 million distinct CDR3 sequences, around 33% of which are singletons. This clonotype was detected only once. Between the trimmed V and J ends, which lost 2 bases and 15 bases, there was a span of 14 bases. Germline CDR1 reads SQVTM; CDR2 reads ANQGSEA. CDR3 length equals 11 residues. This TCR came from a newborn girl in good health. The sequenced sample was cord blood. The chain recombines TRBV29-1 with TRBJ2-4; D is ambiguous. The CDR3 is CSVEHLLERYF. In DNA form, the CDR3 reads TGCAGCGTTGAACACCTTTTGGAGCGGTACTTC.